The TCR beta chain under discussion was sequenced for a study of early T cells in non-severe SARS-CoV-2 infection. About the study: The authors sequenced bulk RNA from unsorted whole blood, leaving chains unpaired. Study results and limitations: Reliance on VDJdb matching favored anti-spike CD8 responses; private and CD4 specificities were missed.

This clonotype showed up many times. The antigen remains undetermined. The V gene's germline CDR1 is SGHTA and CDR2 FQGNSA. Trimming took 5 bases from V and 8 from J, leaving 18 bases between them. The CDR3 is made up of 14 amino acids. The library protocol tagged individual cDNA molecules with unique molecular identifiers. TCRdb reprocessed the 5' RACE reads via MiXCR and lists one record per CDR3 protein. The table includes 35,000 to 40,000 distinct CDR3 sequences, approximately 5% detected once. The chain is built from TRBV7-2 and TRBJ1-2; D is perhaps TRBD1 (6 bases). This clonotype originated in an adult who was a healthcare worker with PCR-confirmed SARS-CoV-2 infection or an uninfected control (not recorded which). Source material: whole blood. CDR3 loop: CASSNKKQGGGYTF. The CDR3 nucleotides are TGTGCCAGCAGCAATAAAAAACAGGGTGGCGGCTACACCTTC.